These T cell receptor beta chains were read from a single sample in a study of regulatory T cells in long-lasting Graves disease. MiXCR, run by TCRdb on the multiplex PCR reads, gives a single entry per CDR3 protein. The sample contains approximately 360,000 distinct CDR3 sequences, 12% of which appear only once. In addition, the sample was reused for a study of T cells in Graves' hyperthyroidism and ophthalmopathy.

This sample comprised peripheral blood mononuclear cells (PBMCs), obtained at new diagnosis, from a patient treated with antithyroid drugs. Source of these receptors: a woman between 18 and 29 years old with Graves disease. Each CDR3 is given with its conserved first and last residue. The order of the fields is clone size, V gene, D gene, J gene, CDR3 DNA, CDR3 protein. A D gene is named only where the DNA matches it firmly. Clone size is stated in some rows and not others, as once, few, many or a class when expanded.

clone size: few; V gene: TRBV4-1; D gene: TRBD1; J gene: TRBJ2-2; CDR3 DNA: TGCGCCAGCAGCCAATTTCCGCCCCGGGGACAGATCGGCACCGGGGAGCTGTTTTTT; CDR3 protein: CASSQFPPRGQIGTGELFF
clone size: NA; V gene: TRBV13; D gene: NA; J gene: TRBJ2-3; CDR3 DNA: TGTGCCAGCAGCCCGGAAGGATCTAGCACAGATACGCAGTATTTT; CDR3 protein: CASSPEGSSTDTQYF
clone size: many; V gene: TRBV11-2; D gene: NA; J gene: TRBJ2-5; CDR3 DNA: TGTGCCAGCAGCTTAGACCGAGGGACCCCAGAGCAAGAGACCCAGTACTTC; CDR3 protein: CASSLDRGTPEQETQYF
clone size: many; V gene: TRBV29-1; D gene: TRBD1; J gene: TRBJ1-1; CDR3 DNA: TGCAGCGTTGGGGACAGGGGGAACACTGAAGCTTTCTTT; CDR3 protein: CSVGDRGNTEAFF
clone size: many; V gene: TRBV28; D gene: TRBD2; J gene: TRBJ2-3; CDR3 DNA: TGTGCCAGCAGTCACTATTTAGCGGGAGGGACCCCTAGCACAGATACGCAGTATTTT; CDR3 protein: CASSHYLAGGTPSTDTQYF
clone size: many; V gene: TRBV19; D gene: NA; J gene: TRBJ1-4; CDR3 DNA: TGTGCCAGTAGTCATGCCGCAACTAATGAAAAACTGTTTTTT; CDR3 protein: CASSHAATNEKLFF
clone size: many; V gene: TRBV10-3; D gene: NA; J gene: TRBJ1-1; CDR3 DNA: TGTGCCTCAAAGGGGACTCCCGGAACGAACACTGAAGCTTTCTTT; CDR3 protein: CASKGTPGTNTEAFF
clone size: many; V gene: TRBV27; D gene: TRBD1; J gene: TRBJ2-5; CDR3 DNA: TGTGCCAGCGGGAGACAGGGGGTGGAGACCCAGTACTTC; CDR3 protein: CASGRQGVETQYF
clone size: few; V gene: TRBV20-1; D gene: TRBD2; J gene: TRBJ2-1; CDR3 DNA: TGCAGTGCTAGAGATGGTTTAGCGGGAGATCTTGAGCAGTTCTTC; CDR3 protein: CSARDGLAGDLEQFF
clone size: many; V gene: TRBV11-2; D gene: NA; J gene: TRBJ2-1; CDR3 DNA: TGTGCCAGCAGCCCGCCGAGATCCCATGAGCAGTTCTTC; CDR3 protein: CASSPPRSHEQFF
clone size: many; V gene: TRBV12-3/TRBV12-4; D gene: TRBD1; J gene: TRBJ1-2; CDR3 DNA: TGTGCCAGCAGTCGACAGGGTTTAGGCTATGGCTACACCTTC; CDR3 protein: CASSRQGLGYGYTF
clone size: many; V gene: TRBV6-2/TRBV6-3; D gene: NA; J gene: TRBJ1-1; CDR3 DNA: TGTGCCAGCAGTTATACGAAAACGAACACTGAAGCTTTCTTT; CDR3 protein: CASSYTKTNTEAFF
clone size: NA; V gene: TRBV10-3; D gene: NA; J gene: TRBJ1-2; CDR3 DNA: TGTGCCATCAGTGAAGGGCAGGCATTGACCTATGGCTACACCTTC; CDR3 protein: CAISEGQALTYGYTF
clone size: many; V gene: TRBV7-9; D gene: TRBD1; J gene: TRBJ1-1; CDR3 DNA: TGTGCCAGCAGCAACGACAGGGTGCAAGCTTTCTTT; CDR3 protein: CASSNDRVQAFF
clone size: many; V gene: TRBV30; D gene: TRBD1; J gene: TRBJ1-1; CDR3 DNA: TGTGCCTGGTACAGGGGGCTGAACACTGAAGCTTTCTTT; CDR3 protein: CAWYRGLNTEAFF
clone size: NA; V gene: TRBV15; D gene: TRBD2; J gene: TRBJ2-5; CDR3 DNA: TGTGCCACCAGCAACCGATGGGGGACTAGCGGGACGTCTGGGCAAGGGACCCAGTACTTC; CDR3 protein: CATSNRWGTSGTSGQGTQYF
clone size: NA; V gene: TRBV6-1; D gene: NA; J gene: TRBJ1-5; CDR3 DNA: TGTGCCAGTAGACGGACTCAGGGTTACAATCAGCCCCAGCATTTT; CDR3 protein: CASRRTQGYNQPQHF
clone size: many; V gene: TRBV20-1; D gene: TRBD2; J gene: TRBJ2-5; CDR3 DNA: TGCAGCGTTATAGCGGGGGGGACAGAGACCCAGTACTTC; CDR3 protein: CSVIAGGTETQYF